The following is a TCR beta chain sequence with its context. All enrollees were about 18 to 89 years old and from 25 or so US areas. The data stem from a study of blood T cell repertoires in COVID-19. Study-level information: Material from acute and convalescent COVID-19 was sourced from the United States, Italy and Spain. Sources were T cells, B-cell-depleted T cells, or PBMCs; the material itself was cDNA or gDNA.

Per the authors' pipeline: By means of reference gene primer amplification, nucleated cell counts were estimated. Generated by immunoSEQ multiplex PCR, the TCRdb table keeps only in-frame clones and is missing some. D and trimming come from the DNA, and the V and J calls and clone size come from that table. The data contain approximately 200,000 clones, 85% to 90% of them seen just once; the ten biggest clones take up under 3.5%. The specimen sequenced was PBMCs or T cells enriched from blood (not recorded which). The sequence came from a woman between 18 and 29 years old in a cohort exposed to, infected with or recovered from COVID-19 (not recorded which).

CDR3 DNA sequence: TGTGCCAGCAGCCAAGATTCTAGCGGGAGGGCCTACGAGCAGTACTTC. Translating gives CASSQDSSGRAYEQYF. The rearrangement links TRBV3-1 (or the pseudogene TRBV3-2) to TRBJ2-7, with 12 nucleotides matching TRBD2. There are 16 residues in the CDR3. The ends lost 0 bases at V and 2 bases at J; junction bases unmatched: 2. The germline CDR1 and CDR2 sequences are LGHDT and YNNKEL (reference sequence).